The next 16 T cell receptor beta chains were all read from a single sample in a study of graft-versus-host responses after intestinal transplantation. The repertoire was sequenced with immunoSEQ multiplex PCR; TCRdb's copy has only in-frame clones and lacks some. This repertoire shows roughly 81,000 clones, roughly 80% found once; its top ten account for around 0.86%. Antigens for these TCRs are unknown. Source: unstimulated CD4+ T cells sorted from spleen or lymph node cells, taken before intestinal transplant. These receptor sequences come from a human donor who received an intestinal transplant.

This chain uses TRBV28 with TRBJ2-7, with 7 bases matching TRBD1. Trimming removed 6 bases from V and 4 bases from J; junction bases left unmatched: 12. CDR1 and CDR2 (germline): MDHEN, SYDVKM. This CDR3 is 15 amino acids long. CDR3 sequence reads: CASSSGTVHSYEQYF. For the CDR3, the DNA is TGTGCCAGCAGCTCAGGGACAGTGCACTCTTACGAGCAGTACTTC.

V usage is TRBV5-4 and J usage is TRBJ2-2; D is uncertain. The CDR3 loop spans 12 amino acids. In germline, CDR1 is SGHNT, CDR2 YYREEE (reference sequence). V was clipped by 4 bases and J by 3 bases, with 4 bases between them. The CDR3 DNA reads TGTGCCAGCAGCATCGACACCGGGGAGCTGTTTTTT. It translates to CASSIDTGELFF.

The CDR3: CASSGQRANEKLFF. CDR3 in DNA: TGTGCCAGCAGCGGACAAAGGGCTAATGAAAAACTGTTTTTT. The genes are TRBV2 and TRBJ1-4; possibly TRBD1 for D (5 bases). V lost 6 bases and J lost 3, with 11 bases in between. Germline V CDR1 and CDR2: SNHLY, FYNNEI. CDR3 length: 14 residues.

The rearrangement links TRBV27 to TRBJ1-5; 7 nucleotides agree with TRBD1. V gave up 5 bases and J gave up 2 bases; unmatched junction bases: 12. The CDR3 spans 17 residues. Germline V gene data show CDR1 as MNHEY and CDR2 as SMNVEV (reference sequence). The CDR3 is CASSRDRPLAGNQPQHF. In DNA form, the CDR3 reads TGTGCCAGCAGTAGGGACAGACCTCTTGCGGGCAATCAGCCCCAGCATTTT.

The chain carries TRBV27 and TRBJ2-3; 9 bases line up with TRBD2. Trimming removed 4 bases from V and 1 base from J; junction bases left unmatched: 12. Germline V lookup: CDR1 MNHEY, CDR2 SMNVEV (reference sequence). The CDR3 runs to 18 residues. This chain's CDR3 is CASSSYTLQRGGTDTQYF. DNA for the CDR3: TGTGCCAGCAGTTCATATACCCTCCAGCGGGGGGGCACAGATACGCAGTATTTT.

The J gene is TRBJ1-5, the V gene TRBV6-1; unclear D gene. Trimming cost V 3 bases and J 7 bases, with 10 bases left between them. In germline, CDR1 is MNHNS, CDR2 SASEGT. The CDR3 length is 13 residues. The chain's CDR3 is CASSDSPNQPQHF. CDR3 coding DNA: TGTGCCAGCAGTGACTCCCCTAACCAGCCCCAGCATTTT.

Concerning this clone itself: Different DNA sequences within this sample yield the same CDR3. The rearrangement links TRBV20-1 to TRBJ1-2, with D perhaps matching TRBD1 (5 bases). Trimming shortened V by 3 bases and J by 7 bases, and 9 bases separated the two germline ends. CDR3 size: 11 residues. CDR1 and CDR2 from the germline V gene are DFQATT and SNEGSKA (reference sequence). The CDR3 DNA follows: TGCAGTGCTAGTACAGGCGGTGGCTACACCTTC. Translation: CSASTGGGYTF.

The chain has TRBV7-2 and TRBJ1-5, with D unclear. Trimming removed 0 bases from V and 7 bases from J, with 7 bases in between. The germline CDR1 and CDR2 sequences are SGHTA and FQGNSA. CDR3 length: 13 residues. In DNA, the CDR3 is TGTGCCAGCAGCTTAGCAGTGGGCCAGCCCCAGCATTTT. Translating gives CASSLAVGQPQHF.

The rearrangement links TRBV11-2 to TRBJ1-4, with TRBD1 identical over 10 bases. The J segment lost 0 bases and the V segment lost 4 bases, leaving 8 bases of the junction unmatched. The germline CDR1 and CDR2 sequences are SGHAT and FQNNGV. The CDR3 contains 18 residues. In DNA, the CDR3 is TGTGCCAGCAGCTCCCGGGACAGGGGATTTGCAACTAATGAAAAACTGTTTTTT. It specifies CASSSRDRGFATNEKLFF.

This clone was detected only a few times. This chain links TRBV6-5 with TRBJ1-5; 9 bases fit TRBD1. The CDR3 contains 14 residues. Unmatched junction bases numbered 6, after V lost 6 bases and J lost 6 bases. The germline CDR1 and CDR2 sequences are MNHEY and SVGAGI. The CDR3 coding sequence is TGTGCCAGCAGGAGGGACAGGGAGCTTCAGCCCCAGCATTTT. It codes for CASRRDRELQPQHF.

This sequence joins TRBV18 and TRBJ1-4, with 9 nucleotides matching TRBD1. Germline CDR1 reads KGHSH; CDR2 reads LQKENI. V was clipped by 6 bases and J by 3 bases; unmatched bases: 5. CDR3 length: 15 residues. The CDR3 reads CASSPDRGSNEKLFF. CDR3 bases: TGTGCCAGCTCCCCCGACAGGGGGTCTAATGAAAAACTGTTTTTT.

The V and J genes are TRBV5-1 and TRBJ2-2; a weak D match, TRBD1 (5 bases). The CDR3 has 17 residues. The V end lost 1 base, the J end lost 1 base, and 14 bases lay between the germline ends. Looked up from germline, CDR1 is SGHRS and CDR2 is YFSETQ. CDR3 nucleotide sequence: TGCGCCAGCAGCTTGTTCTCTCGGACACAGAACACCGGGGAGCTGTTTTTT. It translates to CASSLFSRTQNTGELFF.

The rearrangement links TRBV5-1 to TRBJ2-2; 9 bases fit TRBD1. CDR3 size: 16 residues. V lost 4 bases, J lost 7 bases, and 11 bases stayed unmatched. Germline V CDR1 and CDR2: SGHRS, YFSETQ. CDR3 region: CASSPGTGLVGGELFF. For the CDR3, the DNA is TGCGCCAGCAGCCCCGGGACAGGGCTAGTTGGCGGGGAGCTGTTTTTT.

The V call is TRBV2, the J call TRBJ2-7; D unclear. Germline V gene sequence: CDR1 SNHLY, CDR2 FYNNEI. V was trimmed by 6 bases and J by 5 bases, leaving 11 bases between them. This CDR3 spans 12 amino acids. The CDR3 loop reads CASRVQAHEQYF. CDR3 DNA sequence: TGTGCCAGCAGAGTCCAGGCCCACGAGCAGTACTTC. The full variable domain, rest sourced from reference TRBV2 and TRBJ2-7, is EPEVTQTPSHQVTQMGQEVILRCVPISNHLYFYWYRQILGQKVEFLVSFYNNEISEKSEIFDDQFSVERPDGSNFTLKIRSTKLEDSAMYFCASRVQAHEQYFGPGTRLTVT.

The chain couples TRBV28 to TRBJ2-1; TRBD1 aligns across 8 bases. Germline lookup yields CDR1 MDHEN and CDR2 SYDVKM. After removal of 4 bases from V and 3 bases from J, the junction contained 2 bases not matched to a gene. The CDR3 is made up of 14 amino acids. CDR3 nucleotides: TGTGCCAGCAGTTCCAGGGGGCTCTACAATGAGCAGTTCTTC. Protein product: CASSSRGLYNEQFF. The full variable domain, completed using reference TRBV28 and TRBJ2-1, is DVKVTQSSRYLVKRTGEKVFLECVQDMDHENMFWYRQDPGLGLRLIYFSYDVKMKEKGDIPEGYSVSREKKERFSLILESASTNQTSMYLCASSSRGLYNEQFFGPGTRLTVL.

V is TRBV4-2 and J is TRBJ2-3, with 7 positions matching TRBD2. The CDR3 sequence is 14 residues long. The V segment lost 3 bases and the J segment 8 bases; nucleotides outside the gene matches: 8. CDR1 LGHNA and CDR2 YNFKEQ come from the germline V gene. The CDR3 loop reads CASSQSASGTTQYF. DNA for the CDR3: TGTGCCAGCAGCCAGTCCGCCAGCGGGACTACGCAGTATTTT.